The 7 T cell receptor beta chains listed next were all sequenced from one sample in a study of cytomegalovirus exposure and HLA in healthy donors. PCR was performed using 60 Vbeta and 13 Jbeta primers. TCRdb's table, derived via immunoSEQ multiplex PCR, lists solely in-frame clones and lacks some. The sample has roughly 130,000 clones, 75% to 85% seen once. Sequenced: PBMCs. Source of these receptors: a woman aged 40 to 49 in good health and CMV-seronegative.

The rearrangement uses TRBV7-6 and TRBJ1-4; D unclear. Looked up from germline, CDR1 is SGHVS and CDR2 is FNYEAQ. CDR3 size: 15 residues. V lost 5 bases, J lost 4 bases, and 14 bases lay in between. The CDR3 DNA reads as TGTGCCAGCAGCCTCCCGTCCTTCGGTAATGAAAAACTGTTTTTT. Translation: CASSLPSFGNEKLFF. Filled out from reference TRBV7-6 and TRBJ1-4, the complete variable domain reads GAGVSQSPRYKVTKRGQDVALRCDPISGHVSLYWYRQALGQGPEFLTYFNYEAQQDKSGLPNDRFSAERPEGSISTLTIQRTEQRDSAMYRCASSLPSFGNEKLFFGSGTQLSVL.

The chain couples TRBV27 to TRBJ1-6; tentative D call: TRBD1 (6 bases). The CDR3 totals 14 residues. Germline CDR1 reads MNHEY; CDR2 reads SMNVEV (reference sequence). V gave up 8 bases and J gave up 6 bases, with 14 bases separating them. The CDR3 DNA follows: TGTGCCAGCGGGGCCGGACAGACTAATTCACCCCTCCACTTT. It yields the protein CASGAGQTNSPLHF.

The V call is TRBV6-5, the J call TRBJ1-1, with D maybe TRBD1 (5 bases). This CDR3 spans 14 amino acids. Trimming shortened V by 8 bases and J by 1 base, and 14 bases separated the two germline ends. Germline lookup yields CDR1 MNHEY and CDR2 SVGAGI. CDR3 region: CASPRGGENTEAFF. As DNA, the CDR3 is TGTGCCAGCCCCCGGGGGGGTGAGAACACTGAAGCTTTCTTT.

The chain carries TRBV7-2 and TRBJ1-1; no firm D call. The germline CDR1 and CDR2 sequences are SGHTA and FQGNSA. The CDR3 is 16 residues long. V lost 3 bases, J lost 3 bases, and 17 bases lay in between. The CDR3 DNA sequence: TGTGCCAGCAGCTTGGGTCGTTGGGAGGGCGACACTGAAGCTTTCTTT. It codes for CASSLGRWEGDTEAFF.

This clone was detected only a few times. The gene calls are TRBV5-5 and TRBJ1-6; D is uncertain. CDR1 and CDR2 from the germline V gene are SGHKS and YYEKEE (reference sequence). The CDR3 loop spans 17 amino acids. The V gene lost 5 bases and the J gene lost 3 bases, with 18 bases spanning the gap. The CDR3 DNA reads TGTGCCAGCAGGTCCGGTCCGGGTGAGGACTATAATTCACCCCTCCACTTT. Its protein product is CASRSGPGEDYNSPLHF.

The chain links TRBV5-1 to TRBJ2-1; 7 bases agree with TRBD2. Trimming cost V 0 bases and J 7 bases; bases outside gene matches: 4. CDR3 length: 14 amino acids. The germline V gene encodes CDR1 SGHRS and CDR2 YFSETQ. CDR3 sequence reads: CASSLAVGGNEQFF. The CDR3 nucleotides read TGCGCCAGCAGCTTGGCCGTGGGGGGGAATGAGCAGTTCTTC.

The chain recombines TRBV5-1 with TRBJ1-2, with D possibly being TRBD1 (5 bases). The CDR3 runs to 16 residues. Between the trimmed V and J ends, which lost 0 bases and 6 bases, there was a span of 18 bases. Germline lookup yields CDR1 SGHRS and CDR2 YFSETQ. The CDR3 is CASSLAGQGIEDGYTF. CDR3 DNA sequence: TGCGCCAGCAGCTTGGCCGGGCAGGGTATTGAGGATGGCTACACCTTC.